The following is a T cell receptor beta chain sequence with its context. Original processing notes: Estimation of nucleated cell counts was performed using reference gene primer amplification. Data came from immunoSEQ multiplex PCR; TCRdb stores just in-frame clones and leaves some out. That table furnishes V, J and clone size, whereas the DNA furnished D and trimming. The sample consists of under 350,000 clones, roughly 89% of them appearing once. The length of the CDR3 is 15 residues. CDR1 and CDR2 (germline): LNHDA, SQIVND (reference sequence). Trimming removed 4 bases from V and 0 bases from J; junction bases left unmatched: 5. These data are taken from a study of blood T cell repertoires in COVID-19. For the study at large: T cells, B-cell-depleted T cells, or PBMCs supplied cDNA or gDNA.

Sequencing was done on a sample of peripheral blood. The V call is TRBV19, the J call TRBJ1-2; 7 bases are a match to TRBD1. This clonotype was obtained from a middle-aged man with acute or convalescent COVID-19. CDR3 loop: CASSTTGTANYGYTF. The CDR3 DNA is TGTGCCAGTAGTACAACCGGGACAGCTAACTATGGCTACACCTTC.